A selection of T cell receptor beta chains follows, all from one sample in a study of blood T cell repertoires in COVID-19. Some clones are missing from TCRdb's copy, which holds only in-frame ones; the method was immunoSEQ multiplex PCR. The top ten clones hold more than 9% of a sample with some 400,000 clones, approximately 89% of them seen once. Sequenced sample: peripheral blood. All receptors come from a woman aged 25 to 45 with COVID-19, enrolled during active disease. CDR3s include the opening cysteine and the closing phenylalanine or tryptophan. A D gene is named only where the DNA matches it firmly. Size tells how often a clone was seen (once, few, many) or the class of an expanded clone, and some rows leave it out.

V gene	D gene	CDR3 length	clone size	J gene	CDR3 DNA	CDR3 protein
TRBV6-5	TRBD1	12	NA	TRBJ1-2	TGTGCCAGCAGTTCGACAGGGTATGGCTACACCTTC	CASSSTGYGYTF
TRBV29-1	NA	12	NA	TRBJ2-7	TGCAGCGTTCGCCCACAGTCTTGGGAGCAGTACTTC	CSVRPQSWEQYF
TRBV7-2	TRBD2	16	NA	TRBJ2-3	TGTGCCAGCAGCTTAGTCCCTAGCGGGAGGGTAGATACGCAGTATTTT	CASSLVPSGRVDTQYF
TRBV29-1	TRBD2	15	once	TRBJ2-1	TGCAGCGTTGTCCCGGGGGAGGGCTCCTACAATGAGCAGTTCTTC	CSVVPGEGSYNEQFF
TRBV5-1	TRBD1	14	NA	TRBJ1-2	TGCGCCAGCGGTGACAGGGGAGAGGACTATGGCTACACCTTC	CASGDRGEDYGYTF
TRBV7-8	NA	14	once	TRBJ1-5	TGTGCCAGCTCCCAAAGGGGTGGAAATCAGCCCCAGCATTTT	CASSQRGGNQPQHF
TRBV12-3/TRBV12-4	NA	12	NA	TRBJ2-3	TGTGCCAGCAGTTTTGGAACCTCGGGGCAGTATTTT	CASSFGTSGQYF
TRBV15	TRBD2	19	NA	TRBJ2-1	TGTGCCACCAGCAGGGGACTAGCGGGAGGGCAGTGGGTAAGCAATGAGCAGTTCTTC	CATSRGLAGGQWVSNEQFF
TRBV28	TRBD1	13	once	TRBJ1-3	TGTGCCAGCAGTGGGACAGGGGGAAACACCATATATTTT	CASSGTGGNTIYF
TRBV7-3	NA	15	once	TRBJ1-6	TGTGCCAGCAGCTTAACGGGGCAGAGGACTTCACCCCTCCACTTT	CASSLTGQRTSPLHF
TRBV6-6	TRBD2	13	NA	TRBJ2-7	TGTGCCAGCGGCAACCTAGCGGGAGGCGAGCAGTACTTC	CASGNLAGGEQYF
TRBV3-1/TRBV3-2	NA	16	NA	TRBJ1-1	TGTGCCAGCAGCCAAGAGGGGAGAACTCGGAACACTGAAGCTTTCTTT	CASSQEGRTRNTEAFF
TRBV21-1	NA	16	NA	TRBJ1-1	TGTGCCAGCAGCAGGGGGACTTACTACGGGAGCACTGAAGCTTTCTTT	CASSRGTYYGSTEAFF
TRBV10-3	NA	15	NA	TRBJ1-1	TGTGCCATCAGTGATGTCGAGATGATGAACACTGAAGCTTTCTTT	CAISDVEMMNTEAFF
TRBV5-1	TRBD1	14	NA	TRBJ2-7	TGCGCCAGCAGCTTCTCCGACAGGGGTAACGAGCAGTACTTC	CASSFSDRGNEQYF
TRBV19	TRBD2	15	few	TRBJ2-3	TGTGCCAGTAAAAGGACTAGCGGGAGAATTGATACGCAGTATTTT	CASKRTSGRIDTQYF
TRBV28	TRBD1	16	NA	TRBJ1-6	TGTGCCAGCAGTCCTACGACAGGGAAATATAATTCACCCCTCCACTTT	CASSPTTGKYNSPLHF
TRBV9	NA	14	NA	TRBJ1-3	TGTGCCAGCAGGTTCGGGGATAACGGAAACACCATATATTTT	CASRFGDNGNTIYF
TRBV19	NA	15	NA	TRBJ1-1	TGTGCCAGTAGTCGTACGGGACTTTTGAACACTGAAGCTTTCTTT	CASSRTGLLNTEAFF
TRBV19	TRBD1	15	once	TRBJ2-7	TGTGCCAGTAGTATAGGGGACAGGGTTCTCTACGAGCAGTACTTC	CASSIGDRVLYEQYF
TRBV11-2	TRBD1	14	NA	TRBJ2-5	TGTGCCAGCAGCCCGGGACAGCTACAAGAGACCCAGTACTTC	CASSPGQLQETQYF
TRBV5-1	NA	15	NA	TRBJ2-7	TGCGCCAGCAGCTTGGCCGGAGGATTAGCCTACGAGCAGTACTTC	CASSLAGGLAYEQYF
TRBV20-1	NA	15	NA	TRBJ2-3	TGCAGTGCTAGTGGCCTAGCGTATAGCACAGATACGCAGTATTTT	CSASGLAYSTDTQYF
TRBV6-6	NA	14	NA	TRBJ2-7	TGTGCCAGCAGTTCCCCGGAGAGCTCCTACGAGCAGTACTTC	CASSSPESSYEQYF
TRBV2	NA	12	NA	TRBJ2-3	TGTGCCAGCAGTCGGGGGGCTGATACGCAGTATTTT	CASSRGADTQYF
TRBV14	TRBD1	13	NA	TRBJ1-2	TGTGCCAGCAGCGTAGGGACAGGCTATGGCTACACCTTC	CASSVGTGYGYTF
TRBV18	TRBD2	14	NA	TRBJ2-1	TGTGCCAGCTCACGTAGCGGGAGTAGCAATGAGCAGTTCTTC	CASSRSGSSNEQFF
TRBV5-1	TRBD1	15	NA	TRBJ2-2	TGCGCCAGCAGCTTGGGCCGACAGGGGTCCGGGGAGCTGTTTTTT	CASSLGRQGSGELFF
TRBV24-1	NA	14	NA	TRBJ2-5	TGTGCCACCAGTGATTCACCTAGGTGGGAGACCCAGTACTTC	CATSDSPRWETQYF
TRBV11-2	TRBD2	17	NA	TRBJ2-7	TGTGCCAGCAGCTTAGAGGTGCTAGCGGATATCTCCTACGAGCAGTACTTC	CASSLEVLADISYEQYF
TRBV4-1	TRBD1	14	NA	TRBJ2-7	TGCGCCAGCAGCCTAGACAGGGTCTCCTACGAGCAGTACTTC	CASSLDRVSYEQYF
TRBV10-2	NA	15	few	TRBJ2-1	TGCGCCAGCAGTGAGTCGACTAGTCTGTACAATGAGCAGTTCTTC	CASSESTSLYNEQFF
TRBV30	TRBD1	13	NA	TRBJ2-7	TGTGCCTGGAGTGGACAGGGGGCCCACGAGCAGTACTTC	CAWSGQGAHEQYF
TRBV10-2	TRBD2	15	NA	TRBJ2-1	TGCGCCAGCTTCCCGGGACTAGCGGGGTACAATGAGCAGTTCTTC	CASFPGLAGYNEQFF
TRBV7-2	NA	16	NA	TRBJ2-2	TGTGCCAGCAGCTTGCAGACAGGTGTGAACACCGGGGAGCTGTTTTTT	CASSLQTGVNTGELFF
TRBV6-6	TRBD2	17	once	TRBJ2-5	TGTGCCAGCAGTCTCACAACGACTAGCGGGGGAAGGGAGACCCAGTACTTC	CASSLTTTSGGRETQYF
TRBV7-3	TRBD1	14	NA	TRBJ2-5	TGTGCCAGCAGTTCGACAGGGAGAGGGGAGACCCAGTACTTC	CASSSTGRGETQYF
TRBV4-1	NA	16	NA	TRBJ1-5	TGCGCCAGCAGCCAAATGGGCCAGGGATACAATCAGCCCCAGCATTTT	CASSQMGQGYNQPQHF
TRBV28	TRBD1	14	once	TRBJ2-3	TGTGCCAGCAGAGAGACAGGGGGAGAAAATACGCAGTATTTT	CASRETGGENTQYF
TRBV11-2	TRBD2	16	NA	TRBJ2-1	TGTGCCAGCAGCTTAGTAGGACTAGCGGGAGGCAATGAGCAGTTCTTC	CASSLVGLAGGNEQFF
TRBV11-2	NA	15	NA	TRBJ2-2	TGTGCCAGCAGGACTTCGGGGGGCACCACCGGGGAGCTGTTTTTT	CASRTSGGTTGELFF
TRBV7-2	NA	16	NA	TRBJ2-1	TGTGCCAGCAGCCTTAGAGCTAGCGTGTCCTACAATGAGCAGTTCTTC	CASSLRASVSYNEQFF
TRBV2	NA	14	NA	TRBJ2-1	TGTGCCAGCATTGGCGGCTCTCGCTACAATGAGCAGTTCTTC	CASIGGSRYNEQFF